This is a list of T cell receptor beta chains from one sample in a study of T cell changes during pregnancy in multiple sclerosis. Here immunoSEQ multiplex PCR was the method, and the copy in TCRdb shows in-frame clones only, minus some. Altogether 100,000 or so clones are present, 90% to 95% being singletons, with the ten largest covering around 1.7%. This material consisted of peripheral blood, taken after pregnancy. The receptors originated from a female donor in good health, enrolled as a control in a pregnancy study. The CDR3 runs from the conserved cysteine through the conserved F or W. The D gene is left open where the match is weak. Clone size is given for some rows only: seen once, a few or many times, or a class if the clone is expanded.

>NA|once|TRBV5-1|TRBJ1-3
TGCGCCAGCAGCTTAAACTATGGTAGCTCTGGAAACACCATATATTTT
CASSLNYGSSGNTIYF
>NA|NA|TRBV2|TRBJ2-3
TGTGCCAGCCGACGGGGGGCTAGTTCGTCCTATAGGACAGATACGCAGTATTTT
CASRRGASSSYRTDTQYF
>TRBD2|once|TRBV6-5|TRBJ2-7
TGTGCCAGCAGTTACTCGACTAGCGGGCCTTACGAGCAGTACTTC
CASSYSTSGPYEQYF
>NA|NA|TRBV29-1|TRBJ2-7
TGCAGCGTTGGATTCACCGCGGACTCCGCCTACGAGCAGTACTTC
CSVGFTADSAYEQYF
>TRBD2|NA|TRBV5-1|TRBJ2-7
TGCGCCAGCAGCTTGGCGGGACTAGCGGCCTACGAGCAGTACTTC
CASSLAGLAAYEQYF
>NA|NA|TRBV7-9|TRBJ2-5
TGTGCCAGCAGCTTAGTGGCAGAAGAGACCCAGTACTTC
CASSLVAEETQYF
>NA|NA|TRBV4-1|TRBJ2-1
TGCGCCAGCAGCTACTATTACAATGAGCAGTTCTTC
CASSYYYNEQFF
>TRBD2|NA|TRBV2|TRBJ2-5
TGTGCCAGCAGTCCAACTAGCGCGGGGGAGAAGACCCAGTACTTC
CASSPTSAGEKTQYF
>NA|NA|TRBV2|TRBJ2-7
TGTGCCAGCAGTGAAGGATTTACCCCCACTTACGAGCAGTACTTC
CASSEGFTPTYEQYF
>TRBD2|NA|TRBV5-1|TRBJ2-5
TGCGCCAGCAGTACCGGGACTAGCGGCTATTTAGAGACCCAGTACTTC
CASSTGTSGYLETQYF
>NA|NA|TRBV28|TRBJ2-2
TGTGCCAGCAGCTTACAGGTCCCCGGGGAGCTGTTTTTT
CASSLQVPGELFF
>NA|NA|TRBV19|TRBJ2-2
TGTGCCAGTACCCGGACTACGACGAACACCGGGGAGCTGTTTTTT
CASTRTTTNTGELFF
>NA|NA|TRBV18|TRBJ1-1
TGTGCCAGCTCAACATCGATTACCGGGGGTACGAACACTGAAGCTTTCTTT
CASSTSITGGTNTEAFF
>NA|NA|TRBV5-6|TRBJ1-1
TGTGCCAGCTCGCGAGGGCCGACCACTGAAGCTTTCTTT
CASSRGPTTEAFF
>TRBD1|NA|TRBV25-1|TRBJ2-2
TGTGCCAGCAGTGGGAACAGGGGCCATCACACCGGGGAGCTGTTTTTT
CASSGNRGHHTGELFF
>NA|NA|TRBV28|TRBJ2-7
TGTGCCAGCAGCCCCCCAACTTCGAGCTCCTACGAGCAGTACTTC
CASSPPTSSSYEQYF
>TRBD1|NA|TRBV19|TRBJ2-1
TGTGCCAGTAGTCCCTCGACAGGGGCTATCTACAATGAGCAGTTCTTC
CASSPSTGAIYNEQFF
>NA|NA|TRBV6-5|TRBJ1-1
TGTGCCAGCAGTTACCGCACTCCGGGAGAAACTGAAGCTTTCTTT
CASSYRTPGETEAFF
>NA|NA|TRBV6-5|TRBJ1-6
TGTGCCAGCAGTTACACCAGGGTAGATTCACCCCTCCACTTT
CASSYTRVDSPLHF
>NA|NA|TRBV27|TRBJ1-5
TGTGCCAGCAGTTTTGGGCCCGTCCAGCCCCAGCATTTT
CASSFGPVQPQHF
>TRBD2|NA|TRBV4-1|TRBJ2-7
TGCGCCAGCAGCCTTTCTAGCGGGGTCAAGGGCGAGCAGTACTTC
CASSLSSGVKGEQYF
>TRBD1|NA|TRBV28|TRBJ2-7
TGTGCCAGCACCGGACAGGGCTCCGCCTACGAGCAGTACTTC
CASTGQGSAYEQYF
>TRBD2|NA|TRBV28|TRBJ2-3
TGTGCCAGCAGTCTACTACCGGGACTAGCGGGCCCTAGCACAGATACGCAGTATTTT
CASSLLPGLAGPSTDTQYF
>NA|NA|TRBV5-1|TRBJ1-3
TGCGCCAGCAGCTTGGTATCACATTTTGGAAACACCATATATTTT
CASSLVSHFGNTIYF
>NA|NA|TRBV6-5|TRBJ1-1
TGTGCCAGCAGTCAAACACGGAACACTGAAGCTTTCTTT
CASSQTRNTEAFF
>NA|NA|TRBV5-1|TRBJ2-6
TGCGCCAGCAGCTCGGAGGGCACCTTGACTGGGGCCAACGTCCTGACTTTC
CASSSEGTLTGANVLTF